This T cell receptor beta chain was sequenced in a study of PD-1 blockade in classical Hodgkin lymphoma. General study results and limits: Reports indicated that newly diagnosed patients had lower baseline TCR diversity than healthy donors did. What caused the repertoire differences, perhaps disease activity or prior therapy, remains undefined.

Germline-derived CDR1 and CDR2 are MDHEN and SYDVKM. The CDR3 has 15 amino acids. Trimming took 1 base from V and 6 from J, leaving 15 bases between them. As concerns this clone: Its antigen is as yet unknown.

Described time point: newly diagnosed, previously untreated cHL patient sample. PBMCs from patients with newly diagnosed, untreated classical Hodgkin lymphoma served as a comparison group for the relapsed/refractory trial patients. The assay was immunoSEQ multiplex PCR, and TCRdb's table has in-frame clones only and misses some. The sample lists roughly 70,000 clones, 93% seen once, with less than 3.5% in the top ten. The specimen sequenced was peripheral blood mononuclear cells (PBMCs). V and J are TRBV28 and TRBJ1-1; D ambiguous. The sequence was collected from a human donor with classical Hodgkin lymphoma. The CDR3 sequence: CASSLFLYGGSEAFF. As DNA, the CDR3 is TGTGCCAGCAGTTTATTTCTTTATGGTGGTTCTGAAGCTTTCTTT.